Listed below are T cell receptor beta chains from one sample, sequenced in a study of blood T cell repertoires in COVID-19. Method: immunoSEQ multiplex PCR; TCRdb's copy keeps in-frame clones and lacks some. The profile shows about 70,000 clones, 80% to 85% of them singletons. The sequenced sample was peripheral blood. The source of these receptors is a woman at least 80 years old with acute or convalescent COVID-19. CDR3s include the opening cysteine and the closing phenylalanine or tryptophan. The order of the fields is CDR3 length, D gene, J gene, V gene, clone size, CDR3 DNA, CDR3 protein. A D gene is named only where the DNA matches it firmly. Not all rows give a size; the values are once, few, many and, for expanded clones, a class.

15,TRBD1,TRBJ1-1,TRBV9,NA,TGTGCCAGCAGCCCGGGACAGGGGGCGGTCACTGAAGCTTTCTTT,CASSPGQGAVTEAFF
13,NA,TRBJ2-7,TRBV7-9,once,TGTGCCAGCAGCGGGCGGACTACCTACGAGCAGTACTTC,CASSGRTTYEQYF
12,NA,TRBJ1-4,TRBV29-1,NA,TGCAGCGTTGAAGGCCCAGGTGAAAAACTGTTTTTT,CSVEGPGEKLFF
14,NA,TRBJ2-3,TRBV11-3,NA,TGTGCCAGCAGCTTCGGTTACTCCACAGATACGCAGTATTTT,CASSFGYSTDTQYF
15,NA,TRBJ1-6,TRBV6-6,NA,TGTGCCAGCAGAGACCCGGGACTGAGTACTTCACCCCTCCACTTT,CASRDPGLSTSPLHF
12,NA,TRBJ2-5,TRBV7-9,once,TGTGCCTGCGGGGACAGCCCGAAAACCCAGTACTTC,CACGDSPKTQYF
14,NA,TRBJ1-4,TRBV6-6,NA,TGTGCCAGCAGTCTGGGGGGGGGCCGCGAAAAACTGTTTTTT,CASSLGGGREKLFF
15,TRBD1,TRBJ2-1,TRBV12-5,NA,TGTGCTAGTGGTCCTCCGGGACAGGGCCACAATGAGCAGTTCTTC,CASGPPGQGHNEQFF
15,NA,TRBJ2-2,TRBV5-1,few,TGCGCCAGCAGCTTCGCCCTAGCTGACATCGGGGAGCTGTTTTTT,CASSFALADIGELFF
14,TRBD2,TRBJ2-1,TRBV2,NA,TGTGCCAGCATGTCCGGGACTAGGCAAAATGAGCAGTTCTTC,CASMSGTRQNEQFF
14,NA,TRBJ1-2,TRBV5-1,NA,TGCGCCAGCAGCTTGGGGGAGTTCCTCTATGGCTACACCTTC,CASSLGEFLYGYTF
15,NA,TRBJ2-3,TRBV30,NA,TGTGCCTGGAGTCAACGCGCGCGGGGCACAGATACGCAGTATTTT,CAWSQRARGTDTQYF
15,TRBD1,TRBJ1-2,TRBV30,NA,TGTGCCTGGAGCGTTAAGGGACAGCGTTTCTATGGCTACACCTTC,CAWSVKGQRFYGYTF
13,TRBD1,TRBJ2-5,TRBV3-1/TRBV3-2,NA,TGTGCCAGCAGCCTGGGACAGGGAGAGACCCAGTACTTC,CASSLGQGETQYF
12,NA,TRBJ1-5,TRBV2,NA,TGTGCCAGCAGTGAATCGACACGGCCCCAGCATTTT,CASSESTRPQHF
14,NA,TRBJ2-2,TRBV7-8,NA,TGTGCCAGCGGTCGAAACAGGGACACCGGGGAGCTGTTTTTT,CASGRNRDTGELFF
14,TRBD1,TRBJ1-5,TRBV29-1,NA,TGCAGCGTTGGGGGCAGGGGGCGAAATCAGCCCCAGCATTTT,CSVGGRGRNQPQHF
13,NA,TRBJ1-1,TRBV19,NA,TGTGCCAGTGAGGGTGTCATGAACACTGAAGCTTTCTTT,CASEGVMNTEAFF
17,NA,TRBJ1-5,TRBV6-1,once,TGTGCCAGCAGCGAAAGGGGGAGAGCGTATAGCAATCAGCCCCAGCATTTT,CASSERGRAYSNQPQHF
15,TRBD1,TRBJ2-5,TRBV9,NA,TGTGCCAGCAGCGTAGGCCCTTCAGGGGGAGAGACCCAGTACTTC,CASSVGPSGGETQYF
14,TRBD1,TRBJ1-5,TRBV5-1,NA,TGCGCCAGCAGCTTGGGGGACAGAAATCAGCCCCAGCATTTT,CASSLGDRNQPQHF
15,TRBD2,TRBJ2-3,TRBV6-1,few,TGTGCCAGCAGTGACAGCCTAGCGGGGGGAGATACGCAGTATTTT,CASSDSLAGGDTQYF
16,TRBD2,TRBJ2-3,TRBV5-6,NA,TGTGCCAGCAGAACCGCGGTGCTAGCGGGGACAGATACGCAGTATTTT,CASRTAVLAGTDTQYF
14,TRBD2,TRBJ2-4,TRBV19,NA,TGTGCCAGTAGTATAGGCGGGGGGGCTAGCATTCAGTACTTC,CASSIGGGASIQYF